These 7 T cell receptor beta chains were all obtained from the same sample, sequenced in a study of metastatic and nonmetastatic thyroid tumors (dated by TCRdb to 2020 to 2021). None of the patients had been given any treatment before thyroid surgery. Receptors were amplified or captured by PCR. Sequencing relied on an Illumina HiSeq 4000. Clones were called with MiXCR by TCRdb after fastp trimmed the public reads at Q25, and only in-frame beta chains were retained. In all, the sample holds around 13,000 clones, and roughly a quarter of those were seen once. More than 7% of the sample is held by the ten biggest clonotypes. Sequenced material: blood. These receptor sequences come from a female donor with papillary thyroid cancer or a benign thyroid nodule (not recorded which). Some clones in this sample may be carry-over from other donors' samples.

This clone was observed at least ten times. This chain connects TRBV30 to TRBJ1-1, with TRBD1 matching over 8 bases. CDR1 is GTSNPN, CDR2 SVGIG, per germline (reference sequence). V lost 3 bases to trimming and J lost 4 bases; unmatched junction nucleotides: 7. This CDR3 spans 14 amino acids. DNA of the CDR3: TGTGCCTGGAGGAGGACAGGGTTTCGCACTGAAGCTTTCTTT. Translated: CAWRRTGFRTEAFF. The full variable domain, completed using reference TRBV30 and TRBJ1-1, is SQTIHQWPATLVQPVGSPLSLECTVEGTSNPNLYWYRQAAGRGLQLLFYSVGIGQISSEVPQNLSASRPQDRQFILSSKKLLLSDSGFYLCAWRRTGFRTEAFFGQGTRLTVV.

In its sample, this clone was seen a few times. This CDR3 is missing its conserved last phenylalanine or tryptophan, likely due to a read error. DNA of the CDR3: TGTGCCAGCAGTTCCGAAGGGGACACTGAAGCTTTCCTT. Its protein product is CASSSEGDTEAFL. The genes are TRBV6-5 and TRBJ1-1, with D tentatively TRBD1 (5 bases). V was pared by 4 bases and J by 3 bases, with 9 bases between. Germline V CDR1 and CDR2: MNHEY, SVGAGI. This CDR3 contains 13 residues.

This clone qualifies as large. CDR3: CASTAGRISTEAFF. The CDR3 nucleotides read TGTGCCAGCACGGCAGGGAGGATTTCCACTGAAGCTTTCTTT. The V gene is TRBV28, the J gene TRBJ1-1, with a possible D match to TRBD1 (5 bases). V was pared by 7 bases and J by 4 bases, with 16 bases between. Germline CDR1 reads MDHEN; CDR2 reads SYDVKM. This CDR3 is built from 14 residues.

V gene TRBV28 combines with J gene TRBJ2-7, with 12 bases lining up with TRBD2. The V gene end was trimmed by 5 bases and the J gene end by 1 base; junction bases not matched to a gene: 9. CDR1 and CDR2 (germline): MDHEN, SYDVKM. The CDR3 loop spans 17 amino acids. CDR3 region: CASSLRLAGAGSYEQYF. The CDR3 DNA follows: TGTGCCAGCAGTCTCCGACTAGCGGGGGCGGGTTCCTACGAGCAGTACTTC.

This clone was observed at least ten times. The chain uses TRBV20-1 and TRBJ2-4; 9 bases are shared with TRBD2. The CDR3 loop spans 20 amino acids. Germline assignment: CDR1 DFQATT and CDR2 SNEGSKA (reference sequence). V shed 3 bases, J shed 0 bases, and the junction held 18 bases outside the gene matches. As DNA, the CDR3 is TGCAGTGCTAGGGACCTATTAGTTAGCGGGAGCGAACTAGCCAAAAACATTCAGTACTTC. This gives the protein CSARDLLVSGSELAKNIQYF.

V usage is TRBV7-8 and J usage is TRBJ2-7; D call uncertain. V was trimmed by 0 bases and J by 3 bases, leaving 3 bases between them. The CDR3 covers 12 residues. The V gene's germline CDR1 is SGHVS and CDR2 FQNEAQ. CDR3 nucleotides: TGTGCCAGCAGCTTAGCGCACTACGAGCAGTACTTC. Protein: CASSLAHYEQYF.

The gene calls are TRBV4-2 and TRBJ2-7; 11 bases agree with TRBD2. Trimming took 0 bases from V and 4 from J; bases not matched to a gene: 5. Germline assignment: CDR1 LGHNA and CDR2 YNFKEQ. The CDR3 spans 16 residues. CDR3 DNA: TGTGCCAGCAGCCAAGAGGCTAGCGGGAGGCAGTACGAGCAGTACTTC. It yields the protein CASSQEASGRQYEQYF.